Listed here is a single T cell receptor beta chain. Its specificity is not known. Since a much larger clone is just one base distant, this may be a read error. 5'RACE template switching generated TCR cDNA, adding a universal primer site and UMIs. A single record per CDR3 protein comes from TCRdb applying MiXCR to the 5' RACE reads. The sample includes about 320,000 distinct CDR3 sequences, 6.8% of them seen just once. This CDR3 is 13 amino acids long. Losses at the gene ends were 4 bases for V and 9 bases for J; bases not matched to a gene: 9. CDR1 is SGHRS, CDR2 YFSETQ, per germline. This sample is part of a study of T cells after yellow fever vaccination. General observations from the study: FACS-sorted repertoires might harbor abundant contaminating clonotypes from the bulk population.

V and J are TRBV5-1 and TRBJ1-1; 7 nucleotides line up with TRBD1. This TCR came from a man aged 18 to 29 who received the YFV17D yellow fever vaccine. This sample comprised PBMCs, obtained about 41 days after the first yellow fever vaccination. CDR3 amino acids: CASSRGQAPKAFF. The DNA of the CDR3 is TGCGCCAGCAGCCGAGGACAGGCGCCTAAAGCTTTCTTT.